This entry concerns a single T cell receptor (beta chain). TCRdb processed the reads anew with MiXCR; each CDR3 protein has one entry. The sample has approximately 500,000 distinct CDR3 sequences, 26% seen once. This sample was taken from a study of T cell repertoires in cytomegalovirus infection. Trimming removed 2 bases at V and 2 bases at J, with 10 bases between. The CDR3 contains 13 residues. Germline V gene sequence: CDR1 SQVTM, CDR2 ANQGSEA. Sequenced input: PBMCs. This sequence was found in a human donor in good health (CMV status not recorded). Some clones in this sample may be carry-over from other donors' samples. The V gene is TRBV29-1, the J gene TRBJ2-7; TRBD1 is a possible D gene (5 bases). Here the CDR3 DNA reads TGCAGCGTTGAATCGACAGAGACCTACGAGCAGTACTTC. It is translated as CSVESTETYEQYF.